This T cell receptor beta chain comes out of a study of shared clonotypes between healthy human individuals. About this clone itself: No antigen is known for it.

TCRdb's copy holds only in-frame clones and misses some; the assay was immunoSEQ multiplex PCR. The table records over 100,000 clones, approximately 70% of them present only once. Notes on the study in general: At large depth, rarefaction still showed sorted-subset sequencing to be incomplete.

The ends were cut back, 3 bases at V and 0 bases at J, with 11 bases in the middle. The CDR3 has 15 residues. Germline V gene lookup returns CDR1 SNHLY and CDR2 FYNNEI. The receptor was isolated from a woman aged 25 to 39 in good health. The sample comprised memory CD8+ T cells sorted from blood. Subset in this sample: CD45RO+ cells pooled with CCR7-negative TemRA cells. The genes are TRBV2 and TRBJ1-1, with D unresolved. This chain's CDR3 is CASSDGHLLNTEAFF. The CDR3 coding sequence is TGTGCCAGCAGTGATGGTCACCTATTGAACACTGAAGCTTTCTTT.